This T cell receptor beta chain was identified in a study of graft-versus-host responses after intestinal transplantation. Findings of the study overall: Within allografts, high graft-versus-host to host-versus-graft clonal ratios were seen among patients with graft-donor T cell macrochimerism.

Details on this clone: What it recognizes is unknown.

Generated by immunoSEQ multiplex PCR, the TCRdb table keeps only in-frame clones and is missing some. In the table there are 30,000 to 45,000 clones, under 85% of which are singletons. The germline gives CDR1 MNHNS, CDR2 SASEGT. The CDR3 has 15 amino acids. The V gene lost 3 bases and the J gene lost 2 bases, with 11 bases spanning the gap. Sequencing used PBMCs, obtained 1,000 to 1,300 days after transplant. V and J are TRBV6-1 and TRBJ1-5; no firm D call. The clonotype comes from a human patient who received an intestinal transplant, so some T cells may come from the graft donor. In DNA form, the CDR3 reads TGTGCCAGCAGTGAGGAGGGAATCGGCAATCAGCCCCAGCATTTT. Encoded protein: CASSEEGIGNQPQHF.